This passage covers 24 T cell receptor beta chains from one sample sequenced in a study of radiation and T cells in renal cell carcinoma. The data were produced by immunoSEQ multiplex PCR, yet TCRdb's version contains in-frame clones alone and is incomplete. This sample has more than 120,000 clones, with approximately 86% found just once. Regarding time point: blood 4 weeks post-SBRT, at nephrectomy. This sample's treatment: 15 Gy SBRT to primary tumor, nephrectomy 4 weeks later. The sample was blood, taken from a patient whose treatment included radiotherapy and nephrectomy. The receptor set was obtained from a woman aged 45 to 65 with renal cell carcinoma.

The chain combines TRBV9 with TRBJ2-1, with 10 positions matching TRBD2. This CDR3 has 15 amino acids. With V trimmed by 5 bases and J by 4 bases, 6 bases remained unmatched. Germline V CDR1 and CDR2: SGDLS, YYNGEE. The CDR3 DNA sequence: TGTGCCAGCAGTGCTAGCGGGGGCCGTTACAATGAGCAGTTCTTC. This gives the protein CASSASGGRYNEQFF.

The genes are TRBV6-4 and TRBJ1-2, with TRBD1 matching over 9 bases. The germline CDR1 and CDR2 sequences are MRHNA and SNTAGT. The length of the CDR3 is 13 residues. The V and J ends lost 6 bases and 4 bases, in that order; junction bases with no gene match: 3. The CDR3 protein is CASRPGQGYGYTF. In DNA, the CDR3 is TGTGCCAGCAGACCGGGACAGGGCTATGGCTACACCTTC.

The V gene is TRBV19, the J gene TRBJ1-2, with a weak D call TRBD1 (5 bases). The CDR3 contains 15 residues. The germline V and J ends were trimmed by 4 bases and 3 bases, with 15 bases remaining between them. The V gene's germline CDR1 is LNHDA and CDR2 SQIVND (reference sequence). This CDR3 reads CASSTRGGVHYGYTF. As DNA, the CDR3 is TGTGCCAGTAGTACCCGGGGAGGGGTGCACTATGGCTACACCTTC.

The chain links TRBV28 to TRBJ1-5; the D gene is possibly TRBD1 (5 bases). The CDR3 covers 15 residues. Germline loops: CDR1 MDHEN, CDR2 SYDVKM. V dropped 8 bases and J dropped 6 bases, with 20 bases sitting between them. The DNA of the CDR3 is TGTGCCAGCCGATCGCCGGGGCCGAAGAGTCAGCCCCAGCATTTT. Amino acid sequence: CASRSPGPKSQPQHF.

The CDR3 DNA reads as TGTGCCAGCAGCTTAAGGGTCGGGAGCCTAGGCGAGCAGTACTTC. The encoded protein is CASSLRVGSLGEQYF. The rearrangement uses TRBV7-9 and TRBJ2-7; D might be TRBD2 (6 bases). Trimming stripped 2 bases from V and 6 bases from J, with 17 bases between. From germline, CDR1 is SEHNR and CDR2 FQNEAQ (reference sequence). The CDR3 length is 15 residues. Complete variable domain (other parts from reference TRBV7-9 and TRBJ2-7): DTGVSQNPRHKITKRGQNVTFRCDPISEHNRLYWYRQTLGQGPEFLTYFQNEAQLEKSRLLSDRFSAERPKGSFSTLEIQRTEQGDSAMYLCASSLRVGSLGEQYFGPGTRLTVT.

V gene TRBV11-2 combines with J gene TRBJ1-2; the D is unclear. With 2 bases removed from V and 7 bases from J, the gap between germline ends came to 5 bases. CDR1 and CDR2 from the germline V gene are SGHAT and FQNNGV. CDR3 length: 11 residues. CDR3 in DNA: TGTGCCAGCAGCTTACTTGGTGGCTACACCTTC. The encoded protein is CASSLLGGYTF.

V usage is TRBV7-2 and J usage is TRBJ2-7; perhaps TRBD1 as D (6 bases). The CDR3 length is 17 residues. Germline-derived CDR1 and CDR2 are SGHTA and FQGNSA. V lost 1 base and J 4 bases, leaving 20 bases between the germline ends. Here the CDR3 reads CASSLGTTGPLRYEQYF. The CDR3 bases are TGTGCCAGCAGCTTAGGCACGACAGGTCCCCTCCGTTACGAGCAGTACTTC. The whole variable domain, filled in from reference TRBV7-2 and TRBJ2-7, reads GAGVSQSPSNKVTEKGKDVELRCDPISGHTALYWYRQSLGQGLEFLIYFQGNSAPDKSGLPSDRFSAERTGGSVSTLTIQRTQQEDSAVYLCASSLGTTGPLRYEQYFGPGTRLTVT.

The chain recombines TRBV7-5 with TRBJ2-2; TRBD1, the table's D call, was not compared with the DNA. TRBV7-5 is listed as a pseudogene. This CDR3 has 15 residues. The CDR3 sequence: CARSLAGGKAGELFF. The CDR3 nucleotides are TGTGCCAGAAGCTTAGCAGGGGGCAAGGCCGGGGAGCTGTTTTTT.

The chain uses TRBV10-3 and TRBJ1-1, with D perhaps matching TRBD1 (5 bases). Trimming left V 2 bases short and J 2 bases short, with 12 bases between. This CDR3 contains 15 residues. The germline gives CDR1 ENHRY, CDR2 SYGVKD. Here the CDR3 DNA reads TGTGCCATCAGTGAGATAGGGACGGGTAACACTGAAGCTTTCTTT. It is translated as CAISEIGTGNTEAFF.

The rearrangement joins TRBV7-9 to TRBJ1-1; no clear D. Germline CDR1 reads SEHNR; CDR2 reads FQNEAQ (reference sequence). Trimming pared 7 bases from V and 1 base from J, leaving 16 bases between. The CDR3 consists of 15 residues. CDR3: CASTGPTGENTEAFF. CDR3 nucleotides: TGTGCCAGCACTGGACCGACCGGGGAGAACACTGAAGCTTTCTTT.

About this clone: Other DNA sequences within the sample encode an identical CDR3. J is TRBJ2-1 and V is TRBV9; TRBD2 might be the D (5 bases). CDR3 length: 15 residues. The V gene lost 0 bases and the J gene lost 4 bases, with 11 bases spanning the gap. Germline assignment: CDR1 SGDLS and CDR2 YYNGEE. The CDR3 reads CASSVDTGEYNEQFF. The CDR3 coding sequence is TGTGCCAGCAGCGTAGATACTGGGGAGTACAATGAGCAGTTCTTC.

This clone was detected only once. This chain joins TRBV11-3 and TRBJ2-7; the match to TRBD2 covers 12 bases. This CDR3 region has 15 residues. CDR1 and CDR2 (germline): SGHNT, YENEEA. The junction had 3 bases not matched to a gene; V was cut back by 5 bases and J by 1 base. The CDR3 DNA follows: TGTGCCAGCAGCAAGGGACTAGCGGGTTCCTACGAGCAGTACTTC. Amino acid sequence: CASSKGLAGSYEQYF. The full variable domain, with the rest looked up from reference TRBV11-3 and TRBJ2-7, is EAGVVQSPRYKIIEKKQPVAFWCNPISGHNTLYWYLQNLGQGPELLIRYENEEAVDDSQLPKDRFSAERLKGVDSTLKIQPAELGDSAVYLCASSKGLAGSYEQYFGPGTRLTVT.

This chain links TRBV20-1 with TRBJ2-1; D gene unclear. The CDR3 extends over 11 amino acids. V shed 3 bases and J shed 7 bases, with 7 bases lying between them. CDR1 and CDR2 from the germline V gene are DFQATT and SNEGSKA (reference sequence). CDR3 sequence: CSASPLNEQFF. CDR3 sequence (DNA): TGCAGTGCTAGCCCCTTAAATGAGCAGTTCTTC.

The chain is built from TRBV5-1 and TRBJ1-2; tentative D call: TRBD1 (6 bases). From germline, CDR1 is SGHRS and CDR2 YFSETQ. CDR3 size: 14 residues. V lost 4 bases, J lost 6 bases, and 16 bases lay in between. The CDR3 DNA sequence: TGCGCCAGCAGCCCGGGACACGCGGGCCATGGCTACACCTTC. This encodes CASSPGHAGHGYTF. The full variable domain, in which reference TRBV5-1 and TRBJ1-2 provide the parts outside the CDR3, is KAGVTQTPRYLIKTRGQQVTLSCSPISGHRSVSWYQQTPGQGLQFLFEYFSETQRNKGNFPGRFSGRQFSNSRSEMNVSTLELGDSALYLCASSPGHAGHGYTFGSGTRLTVV.

The chain employs TRBV5-1 and TRBJ2-5; D possibly corresponds to TRBD1 (6 bases). Germline assignment: CDR1 SGHRS and CDR2 YFSETQ. Trimming removed 0 bases from V and 7 bases from J, with 10 bases in between. The CDR3 sequence is 13 residues long. The CDR3 DNA follows: TGCGCCAGCAGCTTGGGACAGGATGGGACCCAGTACTTC. Translating it yields CASSLGQDGTQYF.

This clone was counted once. The chain is built from TRBV4-1 and TRBJ2-4, with TRBD1 matching over 8 bases. Germline lookup yields CDR1 MGHRA and CDR2 YSYEKL. CDR3 length equals 16 residues. The ends lost 2 bases at V and 2 bases at J; junction bases unmatched: 5. CDR3 protein: CASSQQDRVSKNIQYF. The CDR3 DNA follows: TGCGCCAGCAGCCAACAGGACAGGGTCTCCAAAAACATTCAGTACTTC.

The DNA of the CDR3 is TGTGCCAGCAGCGTGGACTTCTTAAACACCGGGGAGCTGTTTTTT. Its translation: CASSVDFLNTGELFF. The V gene is TRBV9, the J gene TRBJ2-2; tentatively, D is TRBD2 (5 bases). Trimming stripped 2 bases from V and 2 bases from J, with 10 bases between. CDR1 and CDR2 from the germline V gene are SGDLS and YYNGEE. The CDR3 is 15 residues long. The whole variable domain, remainder taken from reference TRBV9 and TRBJ2-2, is DSGVTQTPKHLITATGQRVTLRCSPRSGDLSVYWYQQSLDQGLQFLIQYYNGEERAKGNILERFSAQQFPDLHSELNLSSLELGDSALYFCASSVDFLNTGELFFGEGSRLTVL.

J is TRBJ1-2 and V is TRBV14; D not resolved. Germline V gene data show CDR1 as SGHDN and CDR2 as FVKESK. Trimming removed 0 bases at V and 0 bases at J, with 11 bases between. The length of the CDR3 is 16 residues. CDR3 sequence reads: CASSQDLISANYGYTF. CDR3 coding DNA: TGTGCCAGCAGCCAAGATCTAATTTCAGCTAACTATGGCTACACCTTC.

The chain recombines TRBV19 with TRBJ1-1, with TRBD1 as a possible D gene (6 bases). Germline V gene sequence: CDR1 LNHDA, CDR2 SQIVND (reference sequence). V shed 5 bases and J shed 2 bases, with 15 bases lying between them. This CDR3 spans 15 amino acids. CDR3 residues: CASSAKTGENTEAFF. The CDR3 region has the DNA TGTGCCAGTAGTGCCAAGACAGGTGAAAACACTGAAGCTTTCTTT.

This clone was seen a handful of times. This chain connects TRBV5-1 to TRBJ2-2; D remains ambiguous. This CDR3 region has 12 residues. The germline gives CDR1 SGHRS, CDR2 YFSETQ. V gave up 3 bases and J gave up 6 bases, with 6 bases separating them. Here the CDR3 reads CASSSVSGELFF. The CDR3 DNA reads TGCGCCAGCAGCTCAGTCTCCGGGGAGCTGTTTTTT.

The count of this clone is one. The chain combines TRBV27 with TRBJ2-2; D gene uncertain. The CDR3 spans 16 residues. Germline V gene data show CDR1 as MNHEY and CDR2 as SMNVEV (reference sequence). Trimming shortened V by 5 bases and J by 4 bases, and 17 bases separated the two germline ends. CDR3 sequence reads: CASSIRSLSSTGELFF. Here the CDR3 DNA reads TGTGCCAGCAGTATACGGTCTCTTTCCAGCACCGGGGAGCTGTTTTTT.

CDR3 nucleotide sequence: TGTGCCAGCAGCGTAGATGGGGGATTCCAGCATTTT. Encoded protein: CASSVDGGFQHF. The chain has TRBV9 and TRBJ1-5, with D possibly matching TRBD1 (5 bases). Germline values: CDR1 SGDLS, CDR2 YYNGEE. Trimming took 0 bases from V and 12 from J, leaving 10 bases between them. The CDR3 is 12 amino acids.

V and J are TRBV6-1 and TRBJ1-2; the D gene is possibly TRBD1 (5 bases). CDR3 length: 15 residues. Trimming cost V 6 bases and J 1 base, with 15 bases left between them. Germline V gene data show CDR1 as MNHNS and CDR2 as SASEGT. In DNA form, the CDR3 reads TGTGCCAGCAGAGCGATCAGACAGCATAACTATGGCTACACCTTC. Amino acid sequence: CASRAIRQHNYGYTF.

This clone came up once. This chain uses TRBV6-1 with TRBJ1-1; 8 bases map to TRBD1. Unmatched junction bases numbered 0, after V lost 3 bases and J lost 0 bases. Germline V gene sequence: CDR1 MNHNS, CDR2 SASEGT. The CDR3 consists of 14 residues. The CDR3 DNA follows: TGTGCCAGCAGTGAGACAGGGGTGAACACTGAAGCTTTCTTT. The encoded protein is CASSETGVNTEAFF.